This is a list of T cell receptor beta chains from one sample in a study of blood T cell repertoires in COVID-19. The assay was immunoSEQ multiplex PCR, and TCRdb's table has in-frame clones only and misses some. The top ten clones hold nearly 45% of a sample with about 44,000 clones, under 90% of them seen once. The sequencing input was peripheral blood. These receptors all come from a human donor in a cohort sampled during active COVID-19. Both conserved end residues are trimmed from each CDR3.

CDR3 length: 13; V gene: TRBV19; CDR3 protein: ASSIVAVTNQPQH
CDR3 length: 16; V gene: TRBV4-1; CDR3 protein: ASSREGGVTSSYNEQF
CDR3 length: 12; V gene: TRBV28; CDR3 protein: ASSLDSSGNTIY
CDR3 length: 13; V gene: TRBV19; CDR3 protein: ASSIMTGVNQPQH
CDR3 length: 13; V gene: TRBV30; CDR3 protein: AWSVMGYGANVLT
CDR3 length: 15; V gene: TRBV6-2/TRBV6-3; CDR3 protein: ASSYSGQGAFGYGYT
CDR3 length: 12; V gene: TRBV5-1; CDR3 protein: ASSPGGGEREQY
CDR3 length: 14; V gene: TRBV19; CDR3 protein: ASSTGRLAGTGELF
CDR3 length: 13; V gene: TRBV10-3; CDR3 protein: AISGGGTGPYEQY
CDR3 length: 13; V gene: TRBV4-1; CDR3 protein: ASSVDRGDNSPLH
CDR3 length: 14; V gene: TRBV21-1; CDR3 protein: ASSKGAQGLFYGYT
CDR3 length: 13; V gene: TRBV5-4; CDR3 protein: ASSLVGALEETQY
CDR3 length: 14; V gene: TRBV7-8; CDR3 protein: ASSWAQGNRGETQY
CDR3 length: 12; V gene: TRBV2; CDR3 protein: ASRGTGVNQPQH
CDR3 length: 13; V gene: TRBV4-1; CDR3 protein: ASSQEGAGNQPQH
CDR3 length: 11; V gene: TRBV11-2; CDR3 protein: ASSFTDTGELF
CDR3 length: 12; V gene: TRBV6-5; CDR3 protein: ASSRSQGPYEQY
CDR3 length: 11; V gene: TRBV6-1; CDR3 protein: ASSEVGGNIQY
CDR3 length: 14; V gene: TRBV6-1; CDR3 protein: ASSESYGQGGDTQY
CDR3 length: 11; V gene: TRBV7-2; CDR3 protein: ASSSGQEETQY
CDR3 length: 14; V gene: TRBV19; CDR3 protein: ASSIRPGQGTYEQY
CDR3 length: 11; V gene: TRBV5-1; CDR3 protein: ASSFTGGSEAF
CDR3 length: 12; V gene: TRBV19; CDR3 protein: ASSMDRVGSEQF
CDR3 length: 14; V gene: TRBV11-2; CDR3 protein: ASSPGTGIISYEQY
CDR3 length: 12; V gene: TRBV5-5; CDR3 protein: ASSADRGRETQY
CDR3 length: 12; V gene: TRBV6-2/TRBV6-3; CDR3 protein: ASSKDRGWETQY
CDR3 length: 12; V gene: TRBV7-2; CDR3 protein: ASSLDQGARGYT
CDR3 length: 13; V gene: TRBV5-5; CDR3 protein: ASSQVGRLAPEAF
CDR3 length: 11; V gene: TRBV10-2; CDR3 protein: ASSEDRGYGYT
CDR3 length: 12; V gene: TRBV10-3; CDR3 protein: AISGGTGADTQY
CDR3 length: 12; V gene: TRBV27; CDR3 protein: ASSFEGAGGELF
CDR3 length: 14; V gene: TRBV4-1; CDR3 protein: ASSPPRGSTNEKLF
CDR3 length: 14; V gene: TRBV5-1; CDR3 protein: ASSWGLAGGQETQY
CDR3 length: 12; V gene: TRBV7-9; CDR3 protein: ASSPPTVNTEAF
CDR3 length: 16; V gene: TRBV9; CDR3 protein: ASSVRGGGDSHNSPLH
CDR3 length: 13; V gene: TRBV28; CDR3 protein: ASSRGGGLNYGYT
CDR3 length: 12; V gene: TRBV5-1; CDR3 protein: ASSGGGTYNEQF
CDR3 length: 12; V gene: TRBV5-8; CDR3 protein: ASSFTGLGYEQY
CDR3 length: 10; V gene: TRBV19; CDR3 protein: ASSIGGNEQF
CDR3 length: 11; V gene: TRBV12-3/TRBV12-4; CDR3 protein: ASSLQGNSPLH
CDR3 length: 17; V gene: TRBV19; CDR3 protein: ASRTTGTGGISGNQPQH
CDR3 length: 12; V gene: TRBV30; CDR3 protein: AWRQQTNTGELF
CDR3 length: 13; V gene: TRBV28; CDR3 protein: ASSRAGGVNYGYT
CDR3 length: 11; V gene: TRBV7-9; CDR3 protein: ASRLGGTGELF
CDR3 length: 13; V gene: TRBV6-2/TRBV6-3; CDR3 protein: ASSLDSAGANVLT
CDR3 length: 13; V gene: TRBV11-2; CDR3 protein: ASSSTSGGTYEQY
CDR3 length: 14; V gene: TRBV24-1; CDR3 protein: ATSDTASGGVDTQY
CDR3 length: 12; V gene: TRBV2; CDR3 protein: ASSGTSRSYEQY